Listed below are T cell receptor beta chains from one sample, sequenced in a study of CD8 T cells in Susac syndrome. One entry per CDR3 protein, called by TCRdb with MiXCR from the immunoSEQ multiplex PCR reads. The table includes roughly 200,000 distinct CDR3 sequences, roughly 95% detected once. Material: CD4+ T cells from PBMCs. These TCRs come from a human donor in good health. Each CDR3 is given with its conserved first and last residue. Fields, in order: V gene, CDR3 length, D gene, clone size, J gene, CDR3 DNA, CDR3 protein. D genes are given only for firm matches. The size of a clone is reported for some rows only, either as once, few or many, or as a class for expanded clones.

TRBV20-1	15	TRBD2	.	TRBJ2-1	TGCAGTGCTAGAATTACGACTAGCGGGGTAAATGAGCAGTTCTTC	CSARITTSGVNEQFF
TRBV11-2	17	TRBD2	.	TRBJ2-1	TGTGCCAGCAGCGCCACGACGGGCGCGGGAGATCACAATGAGCAGTTCTTC	CASSATTGAGDHNEQFF
TRBV9	14	TRBD2	.	TRBJ2-1	TGTGCCAGCAGCTGGACTAGCGGGAGTCACGAGCAGTTCTTC	CASSWTSGSHEQFF
TRBV19	12	.	once	TRBJ2-1	TGTGCCAGTAGTAACGAGGGATACATCCAGTTCTTC	CASSNEGYIQFF
TRBV30	15	.	.	TRBJ2-5	TGTGCCTGGAGTGATGGACGAGGGTGGCAAGAGACCCAGTACTTC	CAWSDGRGWQETQYF
TRBV4-2	16	.	.	TRBJ2-6	TGTGCCAGCAGCCAAGGAATGAGTTCTGGGGCCAACGTCCTGACTTTC	CASSQGMSSGANVLTF
TRBV7-8	16	.	.	TRBJ2-7	TGTGCCAGCAGACAACAACAGGGTCCAAGCTCCTACGAGCAGTACTTC	CASRQQQGPSSYEQYF
TRBV20-1	14	TRBD1	.	TRBJ1-1	TGCAGTGCTGGGCAGACAGGGGGGGGCACTGAAGCTTTCTTT	CSAGQTGGGTEAFF
TRBV9	17	.	.	TRBJ1-1	TGTGCCAGCAGCCTCGAGCATGAAATCGGGGGCGGCACTGAAGCTTTCTTT	CASSLEHEIGGGTEAFF
TRBV20-1	14	TRBD1	.	TRBJ1-5	TGCAGTGCTAGAAGACGACAGGGACTTTCGACCCAGCATTTT	CSARRRQGLSTQHF
TRBV18	13	.	.	TRBJ2-5	TGTGCCAGCTCACCGGGGTTCCAAGAGACCCAGTACTTC	CASSPGFQETQYF
TRBV5-6	17	TRBD2	.	TRBJ2-3	TGTGCCAGCAGCTTGGGACTAGCGGGACCCAGGGCAGATACGCAGTATTTT	CASSLGLAGPRADTQYF
TRBV18	14	.	few	TRBJ2-5	TGTGCCAGCTCACGTAGGGGCATCCAAGAGACCCAGTACTTC	CASSRRGIQETQYF
TRBV7-9	14	.	.	TRBJ1-4	TGTGCCAGCAGCGTGGGACATTGGGAAGAAAAACTGTTTTTT	CASSVGHWEEKLFF
TRBV4-3	16	TRBD2	.	TRBJ2-1	TGCGCCAGCAGCCAAGAGGTACTAGCGGGACACAATGAGCAGTTCTTC	CASSQEVLAGHNEQFF
TRBV28	14	.	.	TRBJ1-2	TGTGCCAGCCGTGGGGTTTTGCCCATGGATGGCTACACCTTC	CASRGVLPMDGYTF
TRBV7-8	11	.	.	TRBJ2-1	TGTGCCAGCAGCCCTACTAATGAGCAGTTCTTC	CASSPTNEQFF
TRBV7-2	15	.	.	TRBJ1-5	TGTGCCAGCAGCAGGAACCGGGACGCAGAACAGCCCCAGCATTTT	CASSRNRDAEQPQHF
TRBV12-3/TRBV12-4	16	.	.	TRBJ1-4	TGTGCCAGCAGTTCCCAAGGAGGGCTAAATAATGAAAAACTGTTTTTT	CASSSQGGLNNEKLFF
TRBV3-1	14	.	.	TRBJ1-1	TGTGCCAGCAGTCTGTGGACAACGGGCACTGAAGCTTTCTTT	CASSLWTTGTEAFF
TRBV20-1	14	TRBD1	.	TRBJ2-7	TGCAGTGCTACCGACTGGACAGGGGTGGGGGAGCAGTACTTC	CSATDWTGVGEQYF
TRBV7-9	13	.	.	TRBJ1-1	TGTGCCAGCAGTCCTAGGGGTGGCACTGAAGCTTTCTTT	CASSPRGGTEAFF
TRBV20-1	12	.	.	TRBJ2-5	TGCAGTGCTAGGGAGGTGGTGGAGACCCAGTACTTC	CSAREVVETQYF
TRBV27	14	TRBD1	.	TRBJ1-2	TGTGCCAGCACTTCGCTGAGACAGGGAGTCGGCTACACCTTC	CASTSLRQGVGYTF
TRBV29-1	10	.	.	TRBJ2-1	TGCAGCGCCCAGGGTCGCGAGCAGTTCTTC	CSAQGREQFF
TRBV30	14	.	.	TRBJ2-3	TGTGCCTGGATAGGTGAGGCCGGGGGAGATACGCAGTATTTT	CAWIGEAGGDTQYF
TRBV7-9	11	.	.	TRBJ2-1	TGTGCCAGCTCGGTAAGCGGTGAGCAGTTCTTC	CASSVSGEQFF
TRBV29-1	13	.	.	TRBJ1-2	TGCAGCGCTGGAAACCGGGACAAATTATCCTACACCTTC	CSAGNRDKLSYTF
TRBV7-2	11	.	.	TRBJ2-1	TGTGCCAGCAGCTTAGTAAGTGAGCAGTTCTTC	CASSLVSEQFF
TRBV20-1	15	TRBD2	.	TRBJ2-7	TGCAGTGCTAGAGGGCGAGCGGGAGGGCCCGGGGAGCAGTACTTC	CSARGRAGGPGEQYF
TRBV29-1	15	TRBD1	.	TRBJ1-1	TGCAGCGTTGGGGGAACAGGGGGCTGGGACACTGAAGCTTTCTTT	CSVGGTGGWDTEAFF
TRBV20-1	12	.	.	TRBJ2-5	TGCAGTGGATTAGCGACACAAGAGACCCAGTACTTC	CSGLATQETQYF
TRBV7-2	12	.	.	TRBJ2-7	TGTGCCAGCAGCTTACAGCTCTACGAGCAGTACTTC	CASSLQLYEQYF
TRBV18	14	.	.	TRBJ1-1	TGTGCCAGCTCACCAAGGGGTACGAACACTGAAGCTTTCTTT	CASSPRGTNTEAFF
TRBV27	13	.	few	TRBJ1-2	TGTGCCAGCAGTTTATATCAGGGTAGTGGCTACACCTTC	CASSLYQGSGYTF
TRBV7-9	13	.	.	TRBJ2-7	TGTGCCAGCAGCTCTTTGGGGCCCCTCGAGCAGTACTTC	CASSSLGPLEQYF